This T cell receptor (beta chain) is from a study of blood T cell repertoires in COVID-19 (dated by TCRdb to the early 2020s). A note on the overall study: Samples from collaborators originated in the United States, Italy and Spain and spanned both the acute and convalescent phases of COVID-19. The material from the prospective study consisted of cDNA or gDNA derived from T cells, B-cell-depleted T cells, or PBMCs. The dataset comprised deeply sampled blood TCRbeta repertoires from subjects exposed to, actively infected with, or recovered from COVID-19. The repertoires were released in a freely available public database intended as a resource for research on the immune response to SARS-CoV-2. Samples were obtained from the ongoing ImmuneRACE study (first 160 participants) and from 950 to 1,500 subjects provided by 6 global collaborators. Sample metadata almost always included a de-identified subject ID, COVID-19 status, age in years and sex. Where HLA class I and class II types were available, the types were taken from metadata supplied by the sample provider, not from assay-based typing.

V ends up 5 bases short and J 2 bases short, with an unmatched junction base count of 4. The germline V gene gives CDR1 as SGHNT and CDR2 as YENEEA. Counted from cysteine to phenylalanine, this CDR3 has 16 amino acids. Left in the record is the CDR3 DNA by itself, 48 bases read in frame from the first base. Comments on this clone: Its antigen remains undetermined. No clone much larger than this one lies a single base away; base qualities are absent.

In the prospective study, participants were about 18 to 95 years old, resided in about two dozen geographic areas of the United States, and were enrolled through a virtual design. To assign participants to cohorts, the prospective study relied on clinical history that participants themselves reported in a screening survey and a study questionnaire. Exposed participants had been in contact with someone with a PCR-confirmed or clinician-diagnosed COVID-19 case within 2 weeks of study entry. In the prospective study, mobile phlebotomists collected whole blood, serum and a nasopharyngeal or oropharyngeal swab from each participant. Participants in the prospective study had the option to provide additional blood draws and questionnaires over an approximately 2-month period. Before DNA extraction, blood samples from the prospective study were shipped at room temperature or frozen. Overall results and qualifications from the work: Clinical and demographic metadata were provided uncurated, with the amount varying by source and participant.

TCRbeta CDR3 regions were amplified from genomic DNA using the immunoSEQ Assay, a bias-controlled multiplex PCR. On the authors' methods: Within the assay, amplification of reference gene primers was used to estimate how many nucleated cells each sample contained. Sequence reads were collapsed and filtered to measure the absolute abundance of every unique TCRbeta CDR3 rearrangement. For each sample, productive Simpson clonality was calculated as the square root of Simpson's diversity index across productive rearrangements. TCRdb mirrors the immuneACCESS table, restricted to in-frame sequences. Some clones are absent from its copies; in checked studies, under half trace to an unresolved V gene, and the reason for the others is unknown. The DNA gave D and trimming, while V, J and clone size come from that table. Across this sample there are under 250,000 clones, with 88% seen only once. The ten largest clonotypes hold 3.1% of the sample.

Sequenced sample: PBMCs or T cells enriched from blood (not recorded which). The V and J segments used are TRBV11-3 and TRBJ2-3, with 13 central nucleotides matching TRBD2. This receptor was obtained from a woman in her thirties or forties who had been exposed to COVID-19. The DNA sequence is as follows: TGTGCCAGCAGCATTGGGACTAGCGGGACCACAGATACGCAGTATTTT. It codes for CASSIGTSGTTDTQYF. Reference TRBV11-3 and TRBJ2-3 genes cover what lies past the CDR3, so the full variable domain is EAGVVQSPRYKIIEKKQPVAFWCNPISGHNTLYWYLQNLGQGPELLIRYENEEAVDDSQLPKDRFSAERLKGVDSTLKIQPAELGDSAVYLCASSIGTSGTTDTQYFGPGTRLTVL.